This TCR beta chain is drawn from a study of CXCR3-negative and CXCR3-positive naive CD8 T cells. All CD8+ T cell subsets were sorted in triplicate at 300,000 cells each. Study findings and constraints: Comparably high diversity was seen in both naive subsets, and much lower diversity in memory CD8+ cells. Surface CD5 looked about the same in the naive subsets, so the authors worked out TCR strength from TRB CDR3 properties. Naive cells used TRBV-TRBJ genes in much the same way whether CXCR3-negative or CXCR3-positive; memory cells did not.

On this clonotype itself: What it recognizes is unknown.

The CDR3 spans 17 residues. Germline CDR1 SGHVS, CDR2 FQNEAQ. Researchers prepared the TRB cDNA libraries using 5' RACE with UMI labels. TCRdb reprocessed the 5' RACE reads and keeps a single row for each CDR3 protein, giving no DNA. In total, the table holds tens of thousands of distinct CDR3 sequences. V is TRBV7-8 and J is TRBJ2-3; lacking DNA, the TRBD1 call made by TCRdb goes unchecked. The specimen was memory CD8+ T cells from blood. This TCR came from a human donor in good health. Some clones in this sample may be carry-over from other donors' samples. CDR3 amino acids: CASSLALSGGPTDTQYF.